This T cell receptor (beta chain) is from a study of T-cell reconstitution after alpha-beta-depleted transplantation in children (dated by TCRdb to about 2016). At the level of the whole study: Using TCR repertoire profiling, the study quantitatively followed how T-cell immune reconstitution unfolded in children after TCRalphabeta/CD19-depleted allogeneic hematopoietic cell transplantation.

This clonotype was seen more than once but under ten times. The clone's antigen remains unknown. The sample holds no much larger clone one base away, and base qualities are not on file. Library prep was done by PCR. The instrument given in TCRdb is Illumina HiSeq 2500. TCR library preparation used molecular barcoding, with unique molecular identifiers applied to normalize quantification of the TCRbeta repertoire. TCRdb cleaned the public reads at Q25 with fastp, built clones with MiXCR and kept in-frame beta chains. Under each unique CDR3 protein, matching rows form one entry showing the most common genes and DNA. This sample comprises about 130,000 distinct CDR3 sequences, about 9.9% of them detected only once. The ten top clones hold 24% of the sample. The full study reports these points: About two months after transplant, the apparently early recovery of alphabetaT-cell counts reportedly depended on just several hundred clones that had expanded rapidly and came from non-depleted graft cells. Over subsequent months, a decline in hyperexpanded clone frequencies was noted, and after one year, T-cell counts and TCRbeta diversity were mostly ascribed to newly produced T cells. In some patients, the high TCRbeta diversity seen at day 60 was put down to recipient T cells and intrathymic progenitors that had survived conditioning.

The CDR3 covers 14 residues, taking in both the cysteine and the phenylalanine. Only CDR3 DNA is held: 42 bases, read in frame from base 1. Trimming takes 7 bases off V and 3 bases off J; junction bases not matched to a gene: 6. The CDR1 and CDR2 encoded by the germline V gene are ENHRY and SYGVKD. The sample's treatment or condition label is to be understood as: allogeneic hematopoietic cell transplantation with graft depleted of TCRalphabeta T cells and CD19 B cells. The transplant recipients were children given TCRalphabeta/CD19-depleted allogeneic hematopoietic cell grafts. The sequence derives from a girl under two years old who had a stem cell transplant for combined immunodeficiency, so the T cells may come from the graft donor. The specimen was PBMCs, mostly from graft donor cells, collected 180 days after TCRalphabeta/CD19-depleted stem cell transplant. The chain uses TRBV10-3 and TRBJ2-3, and 8 junction bases match TRBD2. The nucleotide sequence is TGTGCCATCAAAGGCGCGGGAGGTACAGATACGCAGTATTTT. Its coded protein is CAIKGAGGTDTQYF.